This T cell receptor (beta chain) was sequenced for a study of beta chain features in type 1 diabetes. Notes on the study in general: The similarity of naive, central memory and Treg TCRB repertoires appeared greater among patients than among healthy donors. Type 1 diabetes patients had moderately but significantly shorter TCRB CDR3s in all four CD4+ subsets. Any HLA type influence on TCRB rearrangement was left unresolved here. A pattern of fewer insertions and more deletions at VDJ junctions was seen in type 1 diabetes patients.

About 110 mL of blood, on average, came from one heparinised draw per donor. Every bit of the isolated RNA underwent reverse transcription, so sequencing read expressed TCRB transcripts. Method: immunoSEQ multiplex PCR; TCRdb's copy keeps in-frame clones and lacks some. The sample contains 640,000 or so clones, more than 13% of which appear only once. This clone was seen more than once but under ten times. The antigen remains undetermined. This clonotype originated in a man between 18 and 35 years old with type 1 diabetes. Sequenced: naive CD4+ T cells from blood.

The CDR3 sequence is CASSEYPSYNEQFF. For the CDR3, the DNA is TGTGCCAGCAGTGAATACCCCTCCTACAATGAGCAGTTCTTC. This chain joins TRBV25-1 and TRBJ2-1; D uncertain. Trimming removed 0 bases at V and 0 bases at J, with 3 bases between. The CDR3 has 14 residues. Germline values: CDR1 MGHDK, CDR2 SYGVNS.